This TCR beta chain was sequenced during a study of blood T cell repertoires in COVID-19. Study overall: Researchers got acute and convalescent COVID-19 samples from the United States, Italy and Spain.

Original data processing: Estimation of nucleated cell counts was performed using reference gene primer amplification. Sequencing was performed with immunoSEQ multiplex PCR; in TCRdb, only in-frame clones are kept and a portion is missing. V and J calls and clone size are given by that table; D and trimming were obtained from the DNA. The repertoire holds about 220,000 clones, with roughly 80% as singletons. This CDR3 spans 16 amino acids. CDR1 is SQVTM, CDR2 ANQGSEA, per germline. V shed 4 bases and J 5 bases; nucleotides not matched to a gene: 16. The sample was PBMCs or T cells enriched from blood (not recorded which). This clonotype was sampled from a woman between 35 and 50 years old with acute COVID-19. J is TRBJ2-7 and V is TRBV29-1; 8 bases map to TRBD1. In nucleotides, the CDR3 is TGCAGCGTTGTATCCTGGGAGGACAGGGTGAGGCACGAGCAGTACTTC. Encoded protein: CSVVSWEDRVRHEQYF.